The 13 T cell receptor beta chains below all came from one sample that was sequenced in a study. In TCRdb, the 5' RACE reads were re-called with MiXCR into one record per CDR3 protein. In the table there are 55,000 to 70,000 distinct CDR3 sequences, around a quarter of which are singletons. Sample: tumor-infiltrating memory CD4+ T cells sorted from the breast tumor. Subset reported: memory CD4+ T cells, CD4+CD45RO+CD25-. The receptors originated from a female donor with breast cancer.

V usage is TRBV5-1 and J usage is TRBJ2-1, with 8 bases lining up with TRBD2. CDR3 length: 13 residues. J gave up 5 bases and V 6 bases, and 4 bases lay outside the gene matches. Germline loops: CDR1 SGHRS, CDR2 YFSETQ. CDR3 nucleotide sequence: TGCGCCAGCACGGGAGGGCTAAACAATGAGCAGTTCTTC. Translated: CASTGGLNNEQFF. Using reference TRBV5-1 and TRBJ2-1 for the parts outside the CDR3, the full variable domain is KAGVTQTPRYLIKTRGQQVTLSCSPISGHRSVSWYQQTPGQGLQFLFEYFSETQRNKGNFPGRFSGRQFSNSRSEMNVSTLELGDSALYLCASTGGLNNEQFFGPGTRLTVL.

The rearrangement links TRBV2 to TRBJ2-5; 9 bases align to TRBD1. CDR1 is SNHLY, CDR2 FYNNEI, per germline. This CDR3 region has 14 residues. Trimming removed 1 base from V and 7 bases from J; junction bases left unmatched: 4. CDR3 region: CASSEGTGEGTQYF. CDR3 bases: TGTGCCAGCAGTGAAGGGACAGGGGAGGGGACCCAGTACTTC.

Here the CDR3 DNA reads TGTGCCAGCAGTTTAGACGGGACTAGCGGTACTCGGCAGTTCTTC. Translating it yields CASSLDGTSGTRQFF. The chain combines TRBV12-3 or TRBV12-4 with TRBJ2-1; 11 bases map to TRBD2. The ends lost 1 base at V and 12 bases at J; junction bases unmatched: 8. The CDR3 extends over 15 amino acids.

The chain recombines TRBV6-2 or TRBV6-3 with TRBJ2-7; D not certain. Germline values: CDR1 MNHEY, CDR2 SVGEGT. Trimming stripped 6 bases from V and 0 bases from J, with 6 bases between. The CDR3 covers 12 residues. CDR3 coding DNA: TGTGCCAGCAGCCGGACCTCCTACGAGCAGTACTTC. It is translated as CASSRTSYEQYF.

As DNA, the CDR3 is TGTGCCAGCAGTTTAGATCCCGGGAACACCGGGGAGCTGTTTTTT. Its protein product is CASSLDPGNTGELFF. This chain links TRBV28 with TRBJ2-2; D not certain. With 2 bases removed from V and 1 base from J, the gap between germline ends came to 8 bases. Germline V gene lookup returns CDR1 MDHEN and CDR2 SYDVKM. The CDR3 is 15 residues long.

In its sample, this clonotype was seen a few times. The chain recombines TRBV5-1 with TRBJ1-3, with D possibly matching TRBD1 (6 bases). CDR3 size: 15 residues. The V gene lost 4 bases and the J gene lost 0 bases, with 11 bases spanning the gap. Germline V gives CDR1 SGHRS, CDR2 YFSETQ. The CDR3 nucleotides read TGCGCCAGCAGCCGAGACAGGAACTCTGGAAACACCATATATTTT. This gives the protein CASSRDRNSGNTIYF.

This clonotype appeared a few times. The chain carries TRBV20-1 and TRBJ2-1, with a possible D match to TRBD2 (7 bases). The CDR3 sequence is 15 residues long. Trimming pared 6 bases from V and 4 bases from J, leaving 19 bases between. CDR1 is DFQATT and CDR2 is SNEGSKA in the germline V gene (reference sequence). The CDR3 is CSANNREGIYNEQFF. CDR3 coding DNA: TGCAGTGCAAACAACAGGGAGGGGATTTACAATGAGCAGTTCTTC.

The V gene is TRBV4-2, the J gene TRBJ2-4; D is unresolved. The germline V gene encodes CDR1 LGHNA and CDR2 YNFKEQ. CDR3 length equals 14 residues. The V end was cut by 1 base, the J end by 5 bases, with 9 bases between. CDR3 nucleotide sequence: TGTGCCAGCAGCCAAGGGGGTGAAGAAAACATTCAGTACTTC. Residues: CASSQGGEENIQYF.

This clonotype occurred a few times. J is TRBJ2-1 and V is TRBV5-1; 9 bases match TRBD2. CDR1 is SGHRS and CDR2 is YFSETQ in the germline V gene. V gave up 5 bases and J gave up 4 bases; unmatched junction bases: 4. The CDR3 runs 14 residues. The CDR3 spells CASRSSGAYNEQFF. CDR3 coding DNA: TGCGCCAGCAGGTCTAGCGGGGCGTACAATGAGCAGTTCTTC.

The rearrangement links TRBV20-1 to TRBJ2-1, with D perhaps matching TRBD1 (5 bases). This CDR3 contains 15 residues. CDR1 is DFQATT and CDR2 is SNEGSKA in the germline V gene (reference sequence). V lost 0 bases and J lost 4, with 13 bases in between. The CDR3 DNA sequence: TGCAGTGCTAGAGAGTCCGGACAAAGATACAATGAGCAGTTCTTC. Encoded protein: CSARESGQRYNEQFF.

CDR3 sequence: CASRTDRGDEKLFF. The DNA of the CDR3 is TGTGCCAGCAGGACTGACAGGGGGGATGAAAAACTGTTTTTT. The genes are TRBV5-4 and TRBJ1-4, with TRBD1 matching over 9 bases. This CDR3 has 14 amino acids. Per germline, CDR1 SGHNT and CDR2 YYREEE (reference sequence). With V trimmed by 5 bases and J by 6 bases, 5 bases remained unmatched.

The rearrangement joins TRBV25-1 to TRBJ1-3; D is unclear. Per the germline V gene, CDR1 is MGHDK and CDR2 is SYGVNS. The ends were cut back, 2 bases at V and 0 bases at J, with 8 bases in the middle. This CDR3 comprises 15 residues. CDR3 DNA sequence: TGTGCCAGCAGTGAACTTATTGGCTCTGGAAACACCATATATTTT. It encodes CASSELIGSGNTIYF. The variable domain in full, with the rest retrieved from reference TRBV25-1 and TRBJ1-3, is EADIYQTPRYLVIGTGKKITLECSQTMGHDKMYWYQQDPGMELHLIHYSYGVNSTEKGDLSSESTVSRIRTEHFPLTLESARPSHTSQYLCASSELIGSGNTIYFGEGSWLTVV.

This clonotype was recorded a few times. The gene calls are TRBV2 and TRBJ1-5; D perhaps matches TRBD1 (5 bases). The CDR3 is made up of 13 amino acids. In germline, CDR1 is SNHLY, CDR2 FYNNEI. Trimming removed 8 bases at V and 6 bases at J, with 14 bases between. This chain's CDR3 is CASLSQGGQPQHF. As DNA, the CDR3 is TGTGCCAGCCTTTCGCAGGGCGGTCAGCCCCAGCATTTT.